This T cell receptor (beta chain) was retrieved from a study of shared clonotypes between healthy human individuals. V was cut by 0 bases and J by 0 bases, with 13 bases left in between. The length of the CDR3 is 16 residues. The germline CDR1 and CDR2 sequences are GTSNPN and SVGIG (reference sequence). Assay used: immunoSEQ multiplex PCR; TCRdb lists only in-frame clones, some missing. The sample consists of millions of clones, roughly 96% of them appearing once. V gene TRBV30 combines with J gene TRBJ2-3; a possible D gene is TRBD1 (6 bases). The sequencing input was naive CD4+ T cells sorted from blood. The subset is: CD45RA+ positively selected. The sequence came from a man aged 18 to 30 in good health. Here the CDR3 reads CAWSVDRTASTDTQYF. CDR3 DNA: TGTGCCTGGAGTGTCGACAGGACAGCTAGCACAGATACGCAGTATTTT.